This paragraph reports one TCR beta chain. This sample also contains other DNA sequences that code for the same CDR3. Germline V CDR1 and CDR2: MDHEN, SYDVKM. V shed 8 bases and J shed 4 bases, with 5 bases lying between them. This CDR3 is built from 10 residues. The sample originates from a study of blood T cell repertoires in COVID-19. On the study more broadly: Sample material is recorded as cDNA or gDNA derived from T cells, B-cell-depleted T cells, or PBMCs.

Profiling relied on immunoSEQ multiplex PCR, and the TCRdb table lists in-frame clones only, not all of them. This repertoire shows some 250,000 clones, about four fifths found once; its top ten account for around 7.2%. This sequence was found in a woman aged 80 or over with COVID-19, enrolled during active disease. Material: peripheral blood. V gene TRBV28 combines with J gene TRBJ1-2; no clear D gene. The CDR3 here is CASSSYGYTF. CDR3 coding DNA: TGTGCCAGCTCTTCCTATGGCTACACCTTC.